The 30 T cell receptor beta chains below were found in one sample sequenced in a study of blood T cells in healthy people across ages. The second PCR ran about 6 to 11 cycles with a sample-barcoded 5' primer and J-beta primers. MiXCR was run by TCRdb on the 5' RACE reads, yielding one entry per CDR3 protein. The sample contains roughly 1.4 million distinct CDR3 sequences, around 59% of which appear only once. Source material: blood. The receptors here all came from a young man in good health.

This sequence joins TRBV7-2 and TRBJ2-5; D could derive from TRBD1 or TRBD2 (6 bases each). The J call may not be correct, given that the DNA end is closer to TRBJ2-7. This CDR3 is 14 amino acids long. CDR1 is SGHTA, CDR2 FQGNSA, per germline. CDR3 sequence: CASSLAGGSGEQYF. The CDR3 DNA sequence: TGTGCCAGCAGCTTAGCGGGGGGCTCTGGCGAGCAGTACTTC.

This clonotype came up a few times. The chain combines TRBV3-1 with TRBJ2-1; D possibly corresponds to TRBD2 (5 bases). Trimming removed 1 base from V and 10 bases from J, with 11 bases in between. This CDR3 spans 13 amino acids. Germline assignment: CDR1 LGHDT and CDR2 YNNKEL (reference sequence). As DNA, the CDR3 is TGTGCCAGCAGCCAAGTAGGAGGTTCCGAGCAGTTCTTC. Amino acids: CASSQVGGSEQFF.

This chain connects TRBV10-3 to TRBJ2-3, with 9 bases identical to TRBD1. The V segment lost 10 bases and the J segment 2 bases; nucleotides outside the gene matches: 7. The CDR3 sequence is 14 residues long. The V gene's germline CDR1 is ENHRY and CDR2 SYGVKD. CDR3 coding DNA: TGTGCCACCCAGGGACAGGGAAACACAGATACGCAGTATTTT. This codes for CATQGQGNTDTQYF.

The chain employs TRBV4-3 and TRBJ1-1, with D unresolved. This CDR3 spans 12 amino acids. The germline V gene has CDR1 LGHNA and CDR2 YSLEER. V lost 0 bases to trimming and J lost 7 bases, with 6 bases between them. CDR3 bases: TGCGCCAGCAGCCAAGATCGGGGTGAAGCTTTCTTT. It encodes CASSQDRGEAFF.

The chain joins TRBV20-1 to TRBJ2-4; D gene unclear. TRBJ2-5 matches the DNA end more closely, so the J call is doubtful. CDR3 length equals 14 residues. Germline CDR1 reads DFQATT; CDR2 reads SNEGSKA (reference sequence). The CDR3 DNA reads TGCAGTGCTGACGAACGTGGGCTGGGAGAGACCCAGTACTTC. It codes for CSADERGLGETQYF.

J is TRBJ2-2 and V is TRBV27, with a weak D call TRBD2 (6 bases). The V end was cut by 6 bases, the J end by 2 bases, with 13 bases between. Per the germline V gene, CDR1 is MNHEY and CDR2 is SMNVEV (reference sequence). CDR3 length: 15 amino acids. CDR3 nucleotides: TGTGCCAGCAGCAAGGGACTTGATAACACCGGGGAGCTGTTTTTT. This gives the protein CASSKGLDNTGELFF.

V gene TRBV12-3 or TRBV12-4 combines with J gene TRBJ2-3; TRBD2 agrees at 15 bases. V lost 3 bases and J lost 1; bases outside the gene matches: 8. CDR3 length: 19 amino acids. For the CDR3, the DNA is TGTGCCAGCAGTTTTGGACTAGCGGGAGGGCCGGATGGCACAGATACGCAGTATTTT. Its translation: CASSFGLAGGPDGTDTQYF.

The chain links TRBV7-2 to TRBJ1-1; TRBD1 is a possible D gene (6 bases). The V and J ends lost 2 bases and 4 bases respectively, with 23 bases between them. The CDR3 is made up of 18 amino acids. The V gene's germline CDR1 is SGHTA and CDR2 FQGNSA. CDR3 bases: TGTGCCAGCAGCTTATTGCGGGACCAGGGGTCCCAGGGCACTGAAGCTTTCTTT. It specifies CASSLLRDQGSQGTEAFF.

The chain carries TRBV20-1 and TRBJ2-1; weak D call: TRBD2 (6 bases). The germline gives CDR1 DFQATT, CDR2 SNEGSKA (reference sequence). The V end was cut by 1 base, the J end by 9 bases, with 25 bases between. The CDR3 has 17 amino acids. CDR3 sequence: CSARVGRERKILLEQFF. CDR3 in DNA: TGCAGTGCTAGAGTAGGGCGGGAAAGGAAGATTTTACTTGAGCAGTTCTTC.

This clonotype was seen more than once but under ten times. The gene calls are TRBV20-1 and TRBJ2-3; TRBD2 aligns across 11 bases. With 3 bases clipped from V and 2 bases from J, the junction kept 4 bases outside the gene matches. CDR1 DFQATT and CDR2 SNEGSKA come from the germline V gene (reference sequence). The CDR3 extends over 15 amino acids. The CDR3 bases are TGCAGTGCTAGCGGGACTAGCGGCACCACAGATACGCAGTATTTT. It encodes CSASGTSGTTDTQYF.

The chain couples TRBV7-2 to TRBJ2-3, with 11 bases matching TRBD2. The V gene's germline CDR1 is SGHTA and CDR2 FQGNSA. After removal of 5 bases from V and 1 base from J, the junction contained 17 bases not matched to a gene. The CDR3 has 20 amino acids. Here the CDR3 reads CASSRTPGTSGGLRTDTQYF. CDR3 in DNA: TGTGCCAGCAGCCGAACACCTGGGACTAGCGGAGGACTCCGCACAGATACGCAGTATTTT.

This sequence joins TRBV6-5 and TRBJ2-1; D is tentatively TRBD1 or TRBD2 (5 bases each). The germline CDR1 and CDR2 sequences are MNHEY and SVGAGI. The CDR3 sequence is 15 residues long. The V end was cut by 5 bases, the J end by 8 bases, with 19 bases between. As DNA, the CDR3 is TGTGCCAGCAGTGCCTCCGGGACCCTGAGCGATGAGCAGTTCTTC. Protein: CASSASGTLSDEQFF.

The V call is TRBV10-3, the J call TRBJ1-5; D remains unclear. V gave up 8 bases and J gave up 3 bases, with 8 bases separating them. The germline gives CDR1 ENHRY, CDR2 SYGVKD. CDR3 size: 12 residues. CDR3 nucleotide sequence: TGTGCCATCGGAGGGAACAATCAGCCCCAGCATTTT. Encoded protein: CAIGGNNQPQHF.

This clonotype was seen a single time. This rearrangement joins TRBV20-1 to TRBJ1-2; 7 nucleotides line up with TRBD1. Germline lookup yields CDR1 DFQATT and CDR2 SNEGSKA (reference sequence). The CDR3 is 13 residues long. Trimming removed 5 bases from V and 4 bases from J; junction bases left unmatched: 7. CDR3 residues: CSAPKTGPYGYTF. The CDR3 region has the DNA TGCAGTGCTCCCAAGACAGGGCCCTATGGCTACACCTTC.

This clonotype was counted only a few times. J is TRBJ1-1 and V is TRBV4-1; D ambiguous. CDR1 and CDR2 (germline): MGHRA, YSYEKL. The CDR3 is made up of 12 amino acids. V lost 4 bases and J 4 bases, leaving 7 bases between the germline ends. This CDR3 reads CASSPDGTEAFF. CDR3 DNA: TGCGCCAGCAGCCCGGACGGCACTGAAGCTTTCTTT.

The chain couples TRBV4-2 to TRBJ1-6, with D tentatively TRBD1 (5 bases). CDR3 length: 15 residues. V gave up 2 bases and J gave up 7 bases, with 12 bases separating them. Germline lookup yields CDR1 LGHNA and CDR2 YNFKEQ. The CDR3 reads CASSQNPRVNSPLHF. The CDR3 DNA reads as TGTGCCAGCAGCCAAAACCCCAGGGTAAATTCACCCCTCCACTTT.

The rearrangement uses TRBV6-2 or TRBV6-3 and TRBJ2-5; D unresolved. The J call is uncertain, as TRBJ2-7 better fits the DNA end. The germline V gene encodes CDR1 MNHEY and CDR2 SVGEGT. This CDR3 region has 14 residues. The CDR3 is CASSSRPLEYEQYF. In nucleotides, the CDR3 is TGTGCCAGCAGTAGTCGTCCGCTCGAATACGAGCAGTACTTC.

This clonotype occurred a few times. The gene calls are TRBV4-1 and TRBJ2-5, with 7 bases lining up with TRBD1. Germline assignment: CDR1 MGHRA and CDR2 YSYEKL. The ends lost 0 bases at V and 0 bases at J; junction bases unmatched: 1. The CDR3 loop spans 15 amino acids. DNA of the CDR3: TGCGCCAGCAGCCAAGACAGGGGGTACCAAGAGACCCAGTACTTC. It encodes CASSQDRGYQETQYF.

Of note for this clonotype: One junction end does not reproduce the germline sequence, and a read error may be involved. The V and J genes are TRBV24-1 and TRBJ2-5, with D tentatively TRBD2 (6 bases). Judging by the DNA end, TRBJ2-7 fits better; the J call may be wrong. Germline V gives CDR1 KGHDR, CDR2 SFDVKD. The CDR3 has 14 amino acids. The CDR3 DNA reads as TGTGTCACCAGTGATTCTGGTAGCGGATACGAGCAGTACTTC. Protein: CVTSDSGSGYEQYF.

This clonotype was seen a few times. The chain has TRBV7-2 and TRBJ1-2, with a weak D call TRBD1 (6 bases). V was trimmed by 1 base and J by 4 bases, leaving 13 bases between them. CDR1 is SGHTA, CDR2 FQGNSA, per germline. This CDR3 is 15 amino acids long. CDR3 sequence: CASSLERGRGYGYTF. Written as DNA, the CDR3 is TGTGCCAGCAGCTTAGAAAGGGGCAGGGGCTATGGCTACACCTTC.

This clonotype was seen only a few times. This chain uses TRBV12-3 or TRBV12-4 with TRBJ2-7; the D gene is possibly TRBD1 (6 bases). This CDR3 has 14 amino acids. V was pared by 5 bases and J by 0 bases, with 11 bases between. The CDR3 DNA is TGTGCCAGCAGTCATGTGACAGGCTCCTACGAGCAGTACTTC. Encoded protein: CASSHVTGSYEQYF.

This clonotype was detected once. V and J are TRBV3-1 and TRBJ2-2; a weak D match, TRBD2 (5 bases). Germline loops: CDR1 LGHDT, CDR2 YNNKEL (reference sequence). The CDR3 is 15 amino acids. Trimming took 6 bases from V and 6 from J, leaving 17 bases between them. CDR3: CASRRVGKSAGELFF. As DNA, the CDR3 is TGTGCCAGCAGGCGGGTTGGGAAGAGTGCCGGGGAGCTGTTTTTT.

This clonotype was found a few times. The chain links TRBV4-2 to TRBJ1-6; 9 nucleotides match TRBD1. Germline assignment: CDR1 LGHNA and CDR2 YNFKEQ. The V and J ends lost 0 bases and 6 bases, in that order; junction bases with no gene match: 3. This CDR3 spans 16 amino acids. The CDR3 here is CASSQETGQGNSPLHF. The DNA for the CDR3 is TGTGCCAGCAGCCAAGAGACGGGACAGGGTAATTCACCCCTCCACTTT.

V gene TRBV20-1 combines with J gene TRBJ2-5; 13 positions match TRBD2. The DNA end is a closer match to TRBJ2-7, so the J assignment may be wrong. In germline, CDR1 is DFQATT, CDR2 SNEGSKA (reference sequence). CDR3 length equals 13 residues. The CDR3 reads CSAGLAGVSEQYF. The CDR3 DNA follows: TGCAGTGCCGGACTAGCGGGAGTTTCCGAGCAGTACTTC.

J is TRBJ1-2 and V is TRBV25-1; the match to TRBD1 covers 8 bases. The CDR3 has 14 amino acids. CDR1 and CDR2 from the germline V gene are MGHDK and SYGVNS. Germline trimming cut 3 bases from V and 8 bases from J; bases unmatched to any gene: 8. CDR3 protein: CASSEYWTGCGYTF. The CDR3 DNA follows: TGTGCCAGCAGTGAGTACTGGACAGGGTGCGGCTACACCTTC.

The chain employs TRBV20-1 and TRBJ2-7; D might be TRBD1 (7 bases). The CDR3 spans 15 residues. From germline, CDR1 is DFQATT and CDR2 SNEGSKA (reference sequence). Between the trimmed V and J ends, which lost 6 bases and 3 bases, there was a span of 21 bases. The CDR3 here is CSAGGTGEFGYEQYF. The CDR3 nucleotides read TGCAGTGCGGGGGGAACAGGGGAATTCGGCTACGAGCAGTACTTC.

V gene TRBV7-2 combines with J gene TRBJ2-1; either TRBD1 or TRBD2 may supply D (5 bases each). Germline lookup yields CDR1 SGHTA and CDR2 FQGNSA. Trimming pared 1 base from V and 8 bases from J, leaving 15 bases between. The CDR3 has 15 residues. The CDR3 region is CASSLGLGERDEQFF. In DNA form, the CDR3 reads TGTGCCAGCAGCTTAGGGTTAGGGGAGAGGGATGAGCAGTTCTTC. Drawing the rest from reference TRBV7-2 and TRBJ2-1, the complete variable domain is GAGVSQSPSNKVTEKGKDVELRCDPISGHTALYWYRQSLGQGLEFLIYFQGNSAPDKSGLPSDRFSAERTGGSVSTLTIQRTQQEDSAVYLCASSLGLGERDEQFFGPGTRLTVL.

The chain combines TRBV28 with TRBJ2-4; 7 bases match TRBD1. The DNA end favors TRBJ2-7, so the J call may be wrong. The CDR3 runs to 14 residues. Germline CDR1 reads MDHEN; CDR2 reads SYDVKM. The CDR3 here is CASRESAGGYEQYF. In DNA form, the CDR3 reads TGTGCCAGCAGAGAGTCGGCAGGGGGCTACGAGCAGTACTTC.

In its sample, this clonotype was seen a few times. The chain has TRBV2 and TRBJ2-1; D might be TRBD2 (7 bases). Germline CDR1 reads SNHLY; CDR2 reads FYNNEI. V lost 8 bases and J lost 4, with 18 bases in between. This CDR3 has 15 residues. The CDR3 DNA sequence: TGTGCCAGCCGAGGAGGGGGGGGCCGTTACAATGAGCAGTTCTTC. Translated, it gives CASRGGGGRYNEQFF.

J is TRBJ2-2 and V is TRBV29-1, with D uncertain. V was trimmed by 3 bases and J by 6 bases, leaving 8 bases between them. CDR3 length: 12 amino acids. Germline lookup yields CDR1 SQVTM and CDR2 ANQGSEA. The chain's CDR3 is CSVDTSAGELFF. The CDR3, as DNA: TGCAGCGTTGATACGAGCGCCGGGGAGCTGTTTTTT.